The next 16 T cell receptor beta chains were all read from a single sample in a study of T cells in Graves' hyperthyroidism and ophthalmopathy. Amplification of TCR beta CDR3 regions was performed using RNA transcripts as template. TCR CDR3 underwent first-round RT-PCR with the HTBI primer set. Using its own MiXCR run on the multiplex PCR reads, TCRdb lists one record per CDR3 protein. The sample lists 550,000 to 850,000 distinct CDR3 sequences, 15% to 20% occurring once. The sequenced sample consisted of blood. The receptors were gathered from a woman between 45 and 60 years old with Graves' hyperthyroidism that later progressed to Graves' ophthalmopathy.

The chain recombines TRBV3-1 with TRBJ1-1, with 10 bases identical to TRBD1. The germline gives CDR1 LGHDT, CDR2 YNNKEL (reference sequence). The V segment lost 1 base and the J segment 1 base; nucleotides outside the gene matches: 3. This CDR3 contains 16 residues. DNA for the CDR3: TGTGCCAGCAGCCAAGGGACAGGGGGGGGGAACACTGAAGCTTTCTTT. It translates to CASSQGTGGGNTEAFF.

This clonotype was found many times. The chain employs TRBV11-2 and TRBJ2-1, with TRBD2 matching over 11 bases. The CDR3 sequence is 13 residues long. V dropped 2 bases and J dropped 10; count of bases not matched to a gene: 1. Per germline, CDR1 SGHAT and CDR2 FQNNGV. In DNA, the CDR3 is TGTGCCAGCAGCTTAAGACTAGCGGGGGAGCAGTTCTTC. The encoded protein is CASSLRLAGEQFF.

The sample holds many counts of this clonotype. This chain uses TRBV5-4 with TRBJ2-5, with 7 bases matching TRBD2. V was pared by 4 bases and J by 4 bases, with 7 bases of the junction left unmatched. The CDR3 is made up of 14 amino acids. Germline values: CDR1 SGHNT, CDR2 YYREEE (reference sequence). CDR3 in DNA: TGTGCCAGCAGCCGGGAGGCCTTGGGAGAGACCCAGTACTTC. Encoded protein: CASSREALGETQYF.

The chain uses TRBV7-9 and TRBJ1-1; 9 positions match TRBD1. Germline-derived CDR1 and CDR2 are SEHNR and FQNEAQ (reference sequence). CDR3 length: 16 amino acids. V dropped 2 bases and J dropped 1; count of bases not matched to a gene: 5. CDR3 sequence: CASSLPRTGENTEAFF. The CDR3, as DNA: TGTGCCAGCAGCTTACCCCGGACAGGGGAGAACACTGAAGCTTTCTTT.

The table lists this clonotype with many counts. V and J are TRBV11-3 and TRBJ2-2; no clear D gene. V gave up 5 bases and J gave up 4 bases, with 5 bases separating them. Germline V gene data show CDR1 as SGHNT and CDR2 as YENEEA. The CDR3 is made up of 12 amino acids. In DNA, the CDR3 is TGTGCCAGCAGCCGCCGCACCGGGGAGCTGTTTTTT. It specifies CASSRRTGELFF.

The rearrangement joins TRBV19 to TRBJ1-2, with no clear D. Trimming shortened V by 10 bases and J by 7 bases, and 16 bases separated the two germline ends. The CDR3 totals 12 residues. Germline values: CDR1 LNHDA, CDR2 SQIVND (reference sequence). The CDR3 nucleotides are TGTGCCACCGGGCCCGTTTTCGGTGGCTACACCTTC. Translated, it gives CATGPVFGGYTF.

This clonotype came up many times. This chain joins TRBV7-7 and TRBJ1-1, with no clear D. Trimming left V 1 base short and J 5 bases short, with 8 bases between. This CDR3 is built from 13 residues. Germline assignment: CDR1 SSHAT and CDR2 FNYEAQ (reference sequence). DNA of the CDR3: TGTGCCAGCAGCTTAGTGACGGGAACTGAAGCTTTCTTT. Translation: CASSLVTGTEAFF.

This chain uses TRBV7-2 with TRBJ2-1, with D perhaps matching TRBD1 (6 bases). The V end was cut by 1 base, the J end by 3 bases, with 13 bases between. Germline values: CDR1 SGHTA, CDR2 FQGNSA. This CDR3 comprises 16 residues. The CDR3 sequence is CASSLVGQWGYNEQFF. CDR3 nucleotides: TGTGCCAGCAGCTTAGTCGGACAGTGGGGCTACAATGAGCAGTTCTTC. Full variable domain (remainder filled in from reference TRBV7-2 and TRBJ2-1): GAGVSQSPSNKVTEKGKDVELRCDPISGHTALYWYRQSLGQGLEFLIYFQGNSAPDKSGLPSDRFSAERTGGSVSTLTIQRTQQEDSAVYLCASSLVGQWGYNEQFFGPGTRLTVL.

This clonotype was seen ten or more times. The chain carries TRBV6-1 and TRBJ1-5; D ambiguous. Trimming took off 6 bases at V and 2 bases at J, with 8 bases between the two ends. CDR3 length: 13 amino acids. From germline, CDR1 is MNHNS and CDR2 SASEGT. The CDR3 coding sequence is TGTGCCAGCAGGGGTGGGGGCAATCAGCCCCAGCATTTT. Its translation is CASRGGGNQPQHF.

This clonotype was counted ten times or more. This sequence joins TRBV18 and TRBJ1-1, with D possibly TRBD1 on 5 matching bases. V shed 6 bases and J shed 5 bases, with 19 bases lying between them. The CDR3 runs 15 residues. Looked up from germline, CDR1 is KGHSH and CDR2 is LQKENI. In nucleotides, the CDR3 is TGTGCCAGCTCTCTCCTGAAGGGGAGAGAAACTGAAGCTTTCTTT. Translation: CASSLLKGRETEAFF.

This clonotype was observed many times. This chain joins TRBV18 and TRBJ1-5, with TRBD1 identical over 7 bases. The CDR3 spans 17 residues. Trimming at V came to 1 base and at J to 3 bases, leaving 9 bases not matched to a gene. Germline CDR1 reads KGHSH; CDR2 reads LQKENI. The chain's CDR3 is CASSPQKGARDNQPQHF. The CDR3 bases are TGTGCCAGCTCACCACAGAAGGGGGCAAGGGACAATCAGCCCCAGCATTTT.

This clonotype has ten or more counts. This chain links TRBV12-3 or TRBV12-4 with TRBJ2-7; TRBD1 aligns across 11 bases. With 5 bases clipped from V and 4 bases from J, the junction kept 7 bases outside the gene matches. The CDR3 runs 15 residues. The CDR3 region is CASSTPGQGEYEQYF. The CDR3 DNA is TGTGCCAGCAGTACCCCGGGACAGGGGGAATACGAGCAGTACTTC.

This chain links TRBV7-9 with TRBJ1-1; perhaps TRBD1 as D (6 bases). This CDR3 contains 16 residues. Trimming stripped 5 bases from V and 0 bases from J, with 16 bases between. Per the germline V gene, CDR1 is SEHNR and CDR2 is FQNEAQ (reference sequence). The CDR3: CASSPLPTGMNTEAFF. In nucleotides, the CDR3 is TGTGCCAGCAGCCCCCTCCCTACAGGGATGAACACTGAAGCTTTCTTT.

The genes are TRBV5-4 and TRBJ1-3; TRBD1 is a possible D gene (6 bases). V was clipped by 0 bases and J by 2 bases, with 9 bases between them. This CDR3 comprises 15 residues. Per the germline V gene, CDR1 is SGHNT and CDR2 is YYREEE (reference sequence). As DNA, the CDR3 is TGTGCCAGCAGCTTGGGGACAGTAGCTGGAAACACCATATATTTT. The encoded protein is CASSLGTVAGNTIYF.

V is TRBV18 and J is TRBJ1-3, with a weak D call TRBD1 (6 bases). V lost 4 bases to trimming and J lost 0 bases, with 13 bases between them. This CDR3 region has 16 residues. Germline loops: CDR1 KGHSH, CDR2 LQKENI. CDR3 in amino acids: CASSQLTGNSGNTIYF. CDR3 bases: TGTGCCAGCTCACAACTAACAGGGAACTCTGGAAACACCATATATTTT. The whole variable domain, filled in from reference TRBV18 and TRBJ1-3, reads NAGVMQNPRHLVRRRGQEARLRCSPMKGHSHVYWYRQLPEEGLKFMVYLQKENIIDESGMPKERFSAEFPKEGPSILRIQQVVRGDSAAYFCASSQLTGNSGNTIYFGEGSWLTVV.

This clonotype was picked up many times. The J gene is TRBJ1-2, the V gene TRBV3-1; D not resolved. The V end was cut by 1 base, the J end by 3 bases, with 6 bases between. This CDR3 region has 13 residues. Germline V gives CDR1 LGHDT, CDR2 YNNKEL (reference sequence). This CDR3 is CASSQVNDYGYTF. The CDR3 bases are TGTGCCAGCAGCCAAGTGAATGACTATGGCTACACCTTC.